The 20 T cell receptor gamma chains below come from one sample, sequenced in a study of intestinal T cells in coeliac disease. The TRG library came from 200 to 250 ng of biopsy DNA amplified with LymphoTrack primers. TCRdb re-called the multiplex PCR reads with CATT. This sample has just over 350 gamma-chain clones, with about 55% found just once. More than 8 formalin-fixed paraffin-embedded scrolls, each 5 µm thick, supplied each case's genomic DNA. Sequenced sample: a duodenal biopsy. The receptors were gathered from a human donor with celiac disease.

This chain connects TRGV3 to TRGJ1 or TRGJ2. Germline trimming cut 5 bases from V and 7 bases from J; bases unmatched to any gene: 20. CDR1 and CDR2 (germline): VTNTFY, YDVSTARD (reference sequence). CDR3 length: 16 amino acids. This CDR3 is CATWVNPHHMGYKKLF. The CDR3 coding sequence is TGTGCCACCTGGGTAAATCCCCACCACATGGGGTATAAGAAACTCTTT.

V and J are TRGV10 and TRGJ1 or TRGJ2. TRGV10 has ORF status, its function being uncertain. The length of the CDR3 is 13 residues. The V segment lost 8 bases and the J segment 0 bases; nucleotides outside the gene matches: 5. The DNA for the CDR3 is TGTGCTGCGTGGGACTTGAATTATTATAAGAAACTCTTT. Protein product: CAAWDLNYYKKLF.

This chain connects TRGV4 to TRGJ1 or TRGJ2. CDR1 and CDR2 (germline): EGSTGY, YDSYTSSV. The V and J ends lost 0 bases and 7 bases, in that order; junction bases with no gene match: 9. The CDR3 is made up of 14 amino acids. CDR3 sequence: CATWDGSMGYKKLF. CDR3 in DNA: TGTGCCACCTGGGATGGGTCTATGGGCTATAAGAAACTCTTT.

The chain employs TRGV10 and TRGJ1 or TRGJ2. TRGV10 is an ORF for which the function is uncertain. J was trimmed by 5 bases and V by 10 bases; bases with no gene match: 3. The CDR3 consists of 10 residues. The CDR3 is CAAFDYKKLF. DNA of the CDR3: TGTGCTGCGTTCGATTATAAGAAACTCTTT.

This chain joins TRGV8 and TRGJP1. From germline, CDR1 is VENAVY and CDR2 YDSYNSRV. This CDR3 has 16 amino acids. Written as DNA, the CDR3 is TGTGCACCTGGGATAGGCCGTATCTCCACTGGTTGGTTCAAGATATTT. Translating it yields CAPGIGRISTGWFKIF.

This clone has just one count. The chain uses TRGV2 and TRGJ1 or TRGJ2. Germline CDR1 reads EGSNGY; CDR2 reads YDSYNSKV. After removal of 0 bases from V and 11 bases from J, the junction contained 7 bases not matched to a gene. This CDR3 comprises 12 residues. CDR3 sequence: CATWDGAREKLF. DNA for the CDR3: TGTGCCACCTGGGACGGGGCCAGGGAGAAACTCTTT.

This rearrangement joins TRGV10 to TRGJ1 or TRGJ2. TRGV10 is flagged as an ORF with uncertain function. The V and J ends lost 8 bases and 6 bases, in that order; junction bases with no gene match: 20. This CDR3 comprises 16 residues. CDR3 region: CAAWDYKRAIIYKKLF. The DNA for the CDR3 is TGTGCTGCGTGGGATTATAAGCGGGCTATTATTTATAAGAAACTCTTT.

A remark on this clone: Since a much larger clone is just one base distant, this may be a read error. This chain joins TRGV2 and TRGJP2. The CDR3 runs 15 residues. Germline CDR1 is EGSNGY and CDR2 is YDSYNSKV. The CDR3 is CATWDGPWGDWTKTF. The CDR3 DNA reads as TGTGCCACCTGGGACGGGCCCTGGGGTGATTGGACCAAGACGTTT.

This clone appeared a few times. A much larger clone sits a single nucleotide away, making a read error possible. The same CDR3 arises from other DNA sequences in this sample as well. V is TRGV4 and J is TRGJ1 or TRGJ2. Germline V gives CDR1 EGSTGY, CDR2 YDSYTSSV. CDR3 length equals 11 residues. CDR3 coding DNA: TGCGCCACCTGGGATATTATTAAGAAACTCTTT. Its translation is CATWDIIKKLF.

Concerning this clone: The protein TCRdb lists belongs to a much larger clone and differs from this DNA's translation at residue 12, which points to a read error; the protein shown is made from the DNA. This chain connects TRGV4 to TRGJP1. The CDR3 consists of 16 residues. CDR1 and CDR2 from the germline V gene are EGSTGY and YDSYTSSV. The CDR3 DNA is TGTGCCACCTGGGACCGCTCCTATACCACTGGTCGGTTCAAGATATTT. This gives the protein CATWDRSYTTGRFKIF.

Worth noting for this clone: Since a much larger clone is just one base distant, this may be a read error. The same CDR3 is also encoded by other DNA sequences in this sample. This chain links TRGV3 with TRGJ1 or TRGJ2. The V gene's germline CDR1 is VTNTFY and CDR2 YDVSTARD (reference sequence). The CDR3 spans 12 residues. In DNA, the CDR3 is TGCGCCACCTGGGAGGGGCGTTATAAGAAACTCTTT. This sequence encodes CATWEGRYKKLF.

This chain connects TRGV11 to TRGJP1. TRGV11 is filed as an ORF, its function uncertain. Trimming cost V 2 bases and J 11 bases; bases outside gene matches: 5. The CDR3 has 13 residues. The CDR3 here is CACWIRPDWFKIF. CDR3 coding DNA: TGTGCCTGCTGGATTAGGCCGGACTGGTTCAAGATATTT.

Turning to this clone: A much bigger clone sits one base away, suggesting this may be a read error. Within the sample, other DNA sequences also encode this same CDR3. The CDR3 coding sequence is TGTGCCACCTGGGAAAATACCACTGGTTGGTTCAAGATATTC. Protein: CATWENTTGWFKIF. V is TRGV5 and J is TRGJP1. Germline V gene lookup returns CDR1 VINAFY and CDR2 YDVSNSKD. The CDR3 spans 14 residues.

The chain couples TRGV10 to TRGJ1 or TRGJ2. TRGV10 is assigned to the ORF class and has an uncertain function. With 11 bases clipped from V and 12 bases from J, the junction kept 17 bases outside the gene matches. The CDR3 sequence is 12 residues long. The CDR3 nucleotides read TGTGCTGCGGTGGGATTACTTTTTAGGAAACTCTTT. It yields the protein CAAVGLLFRKLF.

The chain joins TRGV3 to TRGJ1 or TRGJ2. The CDR3 sequence is 15 residues long. Germline CDR1 reads VTNTFY; CDR2 reads YDVSTARD (reference sequence). V gave up 6 bases and J gave up 9 bases; unmatched junction bases: 20. CDR3 in DNA: TGTGCCACCTGGCCCCCTGAGGGTAGGTTGGGTAAGAAACTCTTT. Translated, it gives CATWPPEGRLGKKLF.

CDR3 in amino acids: CAAQVGKLF. CDR3 nucleotide sequence: TGTGCTGCGCAGGTGGGGAAACTCTTT. The chain uses TRGV10 and TRGJ1 or TRGJ2. TRGV10 counts as an open reading frame of uncertain function. The CDR3 sequence is 9 residues long. V was clipped by 11 bases and J by 12 bases; unmatched bases: 8.

This clone is labeled as large. V is TRGV8 and J is TRGJ1 or TRGJ2. CDR3 length equals 13 residues. J gave up 0 bases and V 5 bases, and 4 bases lay outside the gene matches. Germline lookup yields CDR1 VENAVY and CDR2 YDSYNSRV. In DNA form, the CDR3 reads TGTGCCACCTGGGTTAAGAATTATTATAAGAAACTCTTT. This codes for CATWVKNYYKKLF.

The rearrangement uses TRGV3 and TRGJ1 or TRGJ2. The CDR3 runs 11 residues. The germline gives CDR1 VTNTFY, CDR2 YDVSTARD (reference sequence). The chain's CDR3 is CAPGTGDQKLF. CDR3 bases: TGTGCACCTGGGACAGGCGATCAGAAACTCTTT.

This chain joins TRGV9 and TRGJP1. J lost 3 bases, V lost 6 bases, and 1 base had no gene match. The CDR3 is made up of 12 amino acids. The germline CDR1 and CDR2 sequences are GITISATS and ISYDGTV (reference sequence). In DNA, the CDR3 is TGTGCCTTGTGGTCCACTGGTTGGTTCAAGATATTT. This codes for CALWSTGWFKIF.

A few counts support this clone. This may stem from a read error, because a much larger clone lies one nucleotide away. Different DNA sequences within this sample yield the same CDR3. The gene calls are TRGV9 and TRGJ1 or TRGJ2. Germline V gene sequence: CDR1 GITISATS, CDR2 ISYDGTV (reference sequence). The CDR3 has 12 residues. The CDR3 loop is CALWEVHYKKLF. DNA for the CDR3: TGTGCCCTGTGGGAGGTGCATTATAAGAAACTCTTT.